One sample yielded the 6 T cell receptor beta chains listed below, sequenced in a study of spatial heterogeneity in lung cancer. Described time point: sample taken at primary tumor resection. The sequenced material consisted of unsorted whole RNA from tumor, nontumor lung or frozen PBMC. TCRdb analysed the 5' RACE reads with MiXCR anew, one entry per CDR3 protein. The sample records some 29,000 distinct CDR3 sequences, about 8.8% being singletons. The input for sequencing was PBMCs, taken at surgery. These receptor sequences come from a female donor with early-stage non-small cell lung cancer.

The CDR3 DNA reads TGTGCCAGCAGACTGGGGGATACGCAGTATTTT. Residues: CASRLGDTQYF. The V gene is TRBV2, the J gene TRBJ2-3; the D is unclear. The CDR3 contains 11 residues. Trimming cost V 6 bases and J 6 bases, with 7 bases left between them. Germline V CDR1 and CDR2: SNHLY, FYNNEI.

This clonotype occurred many times. V and J are TRBV15 and TRBJ1-2, with TRBD1 matching over 8 bases. Trimming took 1 base from V and 4 from J; bases not matched to a gene: 5. The CDR3 length is 15 residues. CDR1 and CDR2 (germline): LNHNV, YYDKDF (reference sequence). This CDR3 is CATSRGTGMIYGYTF. The CDR3 DNA sequence: TGTGCCACCAGCAGAGGGACAGGGATGATCTATGGCTACACCTTC. Based on the CDR3 plus reference TRBV15 and TRBJ1-2, the full variable domain is DAMVIQNPRYQVTQFGKPVTLSCSQTLNHNVMYWYQQKSSQAPKLLFHYYDKDFNNEADTPDNFQSRRPNTSFCFLDIRSPGLGDTAMYLCATSRGTGMIYGYTFGSGTRLTVV.

The gene calls are TRBV24-1 and TRBJ2-1, with D maybe TRBD2 (6 bases). The CDR3 is made up of 19 amino acids. Per germline, CDR1 KGHDR and CDR2 SFDVKD. V was trimmed by 5 bases and J by 1 base, leaving 23 bases between them. CDR3 sequence reads: CATSALSSGVRRSYNEQFF. The CDR3 DNA sequence: TGTGCCACCAGTGCCCTAAGCTCGGGAGTTAGACGATCCTACAATGAGCAGTTCTTC.

There are many counts of this clonotype. The chain links TRBV12-3 or TRBV12-4 to TRBJ2-2; no clear D. The CDR3 covers 17 residues. V dropped 5 bases and J dropped 0 bases, with 16 bases sitting between them. For the CDR3, the DNA is TGTGCCAGCAGTCCCTCAGTTGGATCCACGAACACCGGGGAGCTGTTTTTT. Translated: CASSPSVGSTNTGELFF.

This clonotype was detected ten times or more. This chain uses TRBV18 with TRBJ2-1; D remains ambiguous. Trimming removed 3 bases from V and 0 bases from J, with 3 bases in between. CDR3 size: 13 residues. CDR1 KGHSH and CDR2 LQKENI come from the germline V gene. CDR3 sequence reads: CASSPDSYNEQFF. CDR3 in DNA: TGTGCCAGCTCACCGGACTCCTACAATGAGCAGTTCTTC.

This clonotype was seen many times. The J gene is TRBJ1-5, the V gene TRBV20-1; TRBD1 matches 9 bases. CDR3 length: 15 amino acids. V was pared by 0 bases and J by 3 bases, with 3 bases of the junction left unmatched. CDR1 and CDR2 (germline): DFQATT, SNEGSKA (reference sequence). CDR3 nucleotides: TGCAGTGCTAGAGAGACAGGGGGTTACAATCAGCCCCAGCATTTT. As protein: CSARETGGYNQPQHF.